Shown below are 20 T cell receptor beta chains from a single sample sequenced in a study of blood T cell repertoires in COVID-19. Profiled with immunoSEQ multiplex PCR; TCRdb holds only in-frame clones, not every one. The repertoire holds 250,000 or so clones, 75% to 95% seen once, with around 2.8% in the top ten. The sequenced sample consisted of PBMCs or T cells enriched from blood (not recorded which). The receptor source for this set is a man aged 35-49 years who had been exposed to COVID-19.

V is TRBV19 and J is TRBJ2-1; the match to TRBD2 covers 14 bases. CDR1 is LNHDA and CDR2 is SQIVND in the germline V gene (reference sequence). The length of the CDR3 is 20 residues. The J segment lost 2 bases and the V segment lost 3 bases, leaving 12 bases of the junction unmatched. CDR3 in DNA: TGTGCCAGTAGTATTACTAGGACTAGCGGGAGGACAGGGCCCTACAATGAGCAGTTCTTC. Translated, it gives CASSITRTSGRTGPYNEQFF.

V is TRBV7-9 and J is TRBJ1-2; unclear D gene. Germline V gene data show CDR1 as SEHNR and CDR2 as FQNEAQ (reference sequence). The CDR3 loop spans 14 amino acids. The V gene lost 0 bases and the J gene lost 3 bases, with 8 bases spanning the gap. The CDR3 region has the DNA TGTGCCAGCAGCTTAGCAGTCCGAGACTATGGCTACACCTTC. This codes for CASSLAVRDYGYTF.

The chain is built from TRBV21-1 and TRBJ2-7; TRBD1, the D gene given by the table, was not confirmed from the DNA. TRBV21-1 is noted as a pseudogene. CDR3 length: 16 amino acids. CDR3 sequence: CASSLRTWDRGEEQYF. In DNA, the CDR3 is TGTGCCAGCAGCCTTCGAACATGGGACAGGGGCGAGGAGCAGTACTTC.

On this clone: Other DNA sequences in the same sample also yield this CDR3. V and J are TRBV5-1 and TRBJ1-1, with 9 bases lining up with TRBD1. Losses at the gene ends were 4 bases for V and 2 bases for J; bases not matched to a gene: 3. CDR1 is SGHRS, CDR2 YFSETQ, per germline. The CDR3 length is 14 residues. The CDR3 bases are TGCGCCAGCAGCACGGGACAGGGAAACACTGAAGCTTTCTTT. Amino acid sequence: CASSTGQGNTEAFF.

Only a few counts were recorded for this clone. The chain is built from TRBV7-9 and TRBJ2-2; D not resolved. The V end was cut by 4 bases, the J end by 6 bases, with 9 bases between. Per germline, CDR1 SEHNR and CDR2 FQNEAQ (reference sequence). The CDR3 sequence is 13 residues long. Written as DNA, the CDR3 is TGTGCCAGCAGCTCCCTTTCCCCCGGGGAGCTGTTTTTT. Translation gives CASSSLSPGELFF. Looking up the rest from reference TRBV7-9 and TRBJ2-2 gives the full variable domain: DTGVSQNPRHKITKRGQNVTFRCDPISEHNRLYWYRQTLGQGPEFLTYFQNEAQLEKSRLLSDRFSAERPKGSFSTLEIQRTEQGDSAMYLCASSSLSPGELFFGEGSRLTVL.

The chain recombines TRBV7-9 with TRBJ2-1, with TRBD1 as a possible D gene (5 bases). There are 15 residues in the CDR3. V lost 4 bases, J lost 3 bases, and 13 bases lay in between. Per germline, CDR1 SEHNR and CDR2 FQNEAQ (reference sequence). The CDR3 loop is CASSSQDKRYNEQFF. CDR3 nucleotides: TGTGCCAGCAGCTCACAGGATAAACGCTACAATGAGCAGTTCTTC.

V is TRBV2 and J is TRBJ2-5; a weak D match, TRBD2 (5 bases). CDR3 length: 14 residues. Germline V CDR1 and CDR2: SNHLY, FYNNEI. V gave up 9 bases and J gave up 3 bases, with 17 bases separating them. The CDR3 coding sequence is TGTGCCAGTGTGGTAGGGAGTTTAGAAGAGACCCAGTACTTC. Protein: CASVVGSLEETQYF.

This clone turned up a few times. The chain couples TRBV2 to TRBJ2-1, with 13 bases that match TRBD2. Germline CDR1 reads SNHLY; CDR2 reads FYNNEI. V shed 7 bases and J 7 bases; nucleotides not matched to a gene: 10. This CDR3 region has 16 residues. Written as DNA, the CDR3 is TGTGCCAGCACCCCAATCAGACTAGCGGGAGGTAATGAGCAGTTCTTC. As protein: CASTPIRLAGGNEQFF. The variable domain in full, with the rest retrieved from reference TRBV2 and TRBJ2-1, is EPEVTQTPSHQVTQMGQEVILRCVPISNHLYFYWYRQILGQKVEFLVSFYNNEISEKSEIFDDQFSVERPDGSNFTLKIRSTKLEDSAMYFCASTPIRLAGGNEQFFGPGTRLTVL.

The chain has TRBV15 and TRBJ2-7; D uncertain. In germline, CDR1 is LNHNV, CDR2 YYDKDF (reference sequence). CDR3 size: 16 residues. V shed 2 bases and J shed 3 bases, with 17 bases lying between them. In DNA, the CDR3 is TGTGCCACCAGCAGAACGGAGAAAAAACGAGGCTACGAGCAGTACTTC. It translates to CATSRTEKKRGYEQYF.

The chain recombines TRBV29-1 with TRBJ1-3; D call uncertain. The CDR3 runs 14 residues. Trimming took off 7 bases at V and 0 bases at J, with 13 bases between the two ends. Germline CDR1 is SQVTM and CDR2 is ANQGSEA. DNA for the CDR3: TGCAGCGCCTTGAACCCGGGCTCTGGAAACACCATATATTTT. It yields the protein CSALNPGSGNTIYF. Complete variable domain (other parts from reference TRBV29-1 and TRBJ1-3): SAVISQKPSRDICQRGTSLTIQCQVDSQVTMMFWYRQQPGQSLTLIATANQGSEATYESGFVIDKFPISRPNLTFSTLTVSNMSPEDSSIYLCSALNPGSGNTIYFGEGSWLTVV.

The chain carries TRBV6-5 and TRBJ1-1; D gene unclear. Germline V lookup: CDR1 MNHEY, CDR2 SVGAGI. The CDR3 is 13 residues long. V was trimmed by 0 bases and J by 7 bases, leaving 9 bases between them. CDR3 in DNA: TGTGCCAGCAGTTACTCGACTGAGGATGAAGCTTTCTTT. This translates into CASSYSTEDEAFF.

The chain has TRBV3-1 (or the pseudogene TRBV3-2) and TRBJ1-2, with D unresolved. This CDR3 has 12 residues. Germline CDR1 reads LGHDT; CDR2 reads YNNKEL (reference sequence). V shed 5 bases and J shed 5 bases, with 9 bases lying between them. CDR3 residues: CASSSRGYGYTF. Written as DNA, the CDR3 is TGTGCCAGCAGCTCCCGGGGTTATGGCTACACCTTC.

The chain couples TRBV19 to TRBJ2-1; D might be TRBD1 (6 bases). The CDR3 runs to 15 residues. The V end was cut by 10 bases, the J end by 4 bases, with 20 bases between. Germline assignment: CDR1 LNHDA and CDR2 SQIVND (reference sequence). DNA of the CDR3: TGTGCCACCCGATTAGCCGGGACAATTTACAATGAGCAGTTCTTC. Protein product: CATRLAGTIYNEQFF.

This rearrangement joins TRBV6-5 to TRBJ2-3, with TRBD2 matching 16 bases. Germline values: CDR1 MNHEY, CDR2 SVGAGI. With V trimmed by 4 bases and J by 6 bases, 1 base remained unmatched. This CDR3 region has 15 residues. DNA for the CDR3: TGTGCCAGCAGTTCGGGACTAGCGGGAGGGGATACGCAGTATTTT. Its protein is CASSSGLAGGDTQYF.

This chain connects TRBV21-1 to TRBJ2-7; TRBD1, the table's D call, was not compared with the DNA. TRBV21-1 is designated a pseudogene. The CDR3 runs 15 residues. CDR3 nucleotide sequence: TGTGCCAGCAGCCCTAGGGACAGCCGTTATAACGAGCAGTACTTC. Protein product: CASSPRDSRYNEQYF.

The chain's CDR3 is CAISEWTVKNTEAFF. CDR3 nucleotide sequence: TGTGCCATCAGTGAATGGACAGTTAAGAACACTGAAGCTTTCTTT. The chain combines TRBV10-3 with TRBJ1-1, with D possibly matching TRBD1 (6 bases). CDR3 length: 15 amino acids. CDR1 ENHRY and CDR2 SYGVKD come from the germline V gene. Between the trimmed V and J ends, which lost 3 bases and 1 base, there was a span of 12 bases.

This chain joins TRBV21-1 and TRBJ1-2; the table gives TRBD1 as D, unverified against the DNA. TRBV21-1 is shown as a pseudogene. CDR3 length: 17 residues. The CDR3 nucleotides read TGTGCCAGCAGCAGCTACCACCGGGACACCTGTATCGATGGCTACACCTTC. Translating it yields CASSSYHRDTCIDGYTF.

The count of this clone is one. The rearrangement links TRBV19 to TRBJ2-2, with D maybe TRBD2 (6 bases). The germline gives CDR1 LNHDA, CDR2 SQIVND (reference sequence). The CDR3 is 15 residues long. Between the trimmed V and J ends, which lost 6 bases and 1 base, there was a span of 12 bases. DNA for the CDR3: TGTGCCAGTAGGGCTGGGCGGGAGAACACCGGGGAGCTGTTTTTT. It yields the protein CASRAGRENTGELFF.

The table lists this clone with a count of one. The V call is TRBV3-1 (or the pseudogene TRBV3-2), the J call TRBJ2-7; 9 bases agree with TRBD1. V trimming: 0 bases; J trimming: 3 bases; junction bases outside the gene matches: 3. The CDR3 loop spans 15 amino acids. Germline CDR1 and CDR2: LGHDT and YNNKEL (reference sequence). The CDR3, as DNA: TGTGCCAGCAGCCAAGACGGGACAGGGAACTACGAGCAGTACTTC. This gives the protein CASSQDGTGNYEQYF.

Note on this clone: Mismatch with germline at one junction end may stem from a read error. The chain recombines TRBV2 with TRBJ2-1, with 11 bases fitting TRBD2. This CDR3 region has 17 residues. Germline lookup yields CDR1 SNHLY and CDR2 FYNNEI. The CDR3 DNA is TGTGCCAGCAGTAAAGCCCCTAGCGGGAGGATTGGCAATGAGCAGTTCTTC. Translated, it gives CASSKAPSGRIGNEQFF.